This T cell receptor (beta chain) was documented in a study of cytomegalovirus exposure and HLA in healthy donors. The germline V and J ends were trimmed by 4 bases and 6 bases, with 1 base remaining between them. Per germline, CDR1 SNHLY and CDR2 FYNNEI. This CDR3 comprises 11 residues. Assay used: immunoSEQ multiplex PCR; TCRdb lists only in-frame clones, some missing. The sample records 250,000 to 350,000 clones, about nine tenths being singletons. This clonotype originated in a woman younger than 45 in good health and CMV-seropositive. The gene calls are TRBV2 and TRBJ1-6; D gene ambiguous. The material sequenced was PBMCs. In DNA form, the CDR3 reads TGTGCCAGCAGTGGTAATTCACCCCTCCACTTT. Amino acid sequence: CASSGNSPLHF.